The clone carrying this T cell receptor (beta chain) was observed a single time. Antigen unknown. The record originates from a study of cytomegalovirus exposure and HLA in healthy donors. Study background: Later analysis reported that the roughly 110 validation repertoires shared the platform of the roughly 670 first-cohort repertoires. Study findings and constraints: Per published reports, the classifier diagnosed cytomegalovirus status with high specificity and sensitivity. CMV antigen specificity was confirmed in vitro for a few CMV-associated chains. The investigators catalogued 164 TCR beta chains as cytomegalovirus-associated.

Data came from immunoSEQ multiplex PCR; TCRdb stores just in-frame clones and leaves some out. The sample yields about 130,000 clones, 70% to 85% seen once. Input material: PBMCs. The receptor was isolated from a man in his thirties or forties in good health and CMV-seropositive.

CDR3 bases: TGTGCCAGCAGTTACTCGACGCAGGGTCCCTACGAGCAGTACTTC. Translated: CASSYSTQGPYEQYF. The chain recombines TRBV6-5 with TRBJ2-7; perhaps TRBD1 as D (5 bases). Germline CDR1 and CDR2: MNHEY and SVGAGI. The V end lost 0 bases, the J end lost 2 bases, and 11 bases lay between the germline ends. This CDR3 has 15 residues.